The 3 T cell receptor beta chains below were found in one sample sequenced in a study of shared T cell receptors in the human thymus (dated by TCRdb to the early 2020s). The receptor library was made with the immunoSEQ multiplex PCR assay. This is the immuneACCESS table as TCRdb keeps it, with only in-frame sequences that have V and J called. A part of the clones is gone; compared with another copy, unresolved V genes explain less than half, and the rest is unexplained. The sample table holds hundreds of thousands of clones, of which roughly 88% were seen once. Roughly 0.0097% of the sample is taken by the ten largest. The sample was also linked to a second study, of human thymus T cells.

Sequenced material: thymocytes. The receptors originated from a boy less than two years old with a congenital heart defect. Donor details come from another sample of the same person, matched by shared clones.

V and J are TRBV18 and TRBJ2-7; 9 bases align to TRBD1. With 0 bases clipped from V and 5 bases from J, the junction kept 8 bases outside the gene matches. CDR1 is KGHSH, CDR2 LQKENI, per germline. The CDR3 has 16 amino acids. CDR3 in amino acids: CASSPPTGTGSHEQYF. The CDR3 DNA sequence: TGTGCCAGCTCACCACCTACGGGGACAGGGAGCCACGAGCAGTACTTC.

This clone was picked up one time. The chain links TRBV23-1 to TRBJ2-2, with 11 positions matching TRBD2. TRBV23-1 is treated as an ORF (open reading frame) with a function not yet certain. The trim removed 3 bases at V and 6 bases at J, leaving 3 bases unmatched. The CDR3 consists of 15 residues. CDR3 protein: CASSQASGRSGELFF. The CDR3, as DNA: TGCGCCAGCAGTCAGGCTAGCGGGAGGTCCGGGGAGCTGTTTTTT.

CDR3 protein: CASSGYRGGKSEQYF. The CDR3 DNA reads as TGTGCCAGCAGCGGATACAGGGGGGGAAAGTCCGAGCAGTACTTC. This chain uses TRBV9 with TRBJ2-7, with a tentative D call TRBD1 (8 bases). Per germline, CDR1 SGDLS and CDR2 YYNGEE. V lost 3 bases and J lost 6, with 19 bases in between. The CDR3 sequence is 15 residues long.